This T cell receptor (beta chain) was sequenced for a study of PD-1 blockade in classical Hodgkin lymphoma. Overall study: Every 2 weeks, patients had 3 mg/kg nivolumab intravenously.

Study results and caveats: Lower baseline TCR diversity marked trial partial responders and progressors. Compared with healthy donors, newly diagnosed patients reportedly showed lower baseline TCR diversity. Diversity in CD4+ TCRs, unlike that measured in CD8+ TCRs, had risen significantly by C4D1.

Every patient had relapsed following autologous stem cell transplantation, and cohorts differed in brentuximab vedotin exposure. The germline V and J ends were trimmed by 0 bases and 0 bases, with 6 bases remaining between them. This CDR3 contains 15 residues. CDR1 LGHNA and CDR2 YNFKEQ come from the germline V gene. As regards this clone: The antigen remains unidentified.

TCRdb's table, derived via immunoSEQ multiplex PCR, lists solely in-frame clones and lacks some. The sample lists about 97,000 clones; about 89% were seen once. This chain links TRBV4-2 with TRBJ1-3; D call uncertain. Sequenced here: peripheral blood mononuclear cells (PBMCs), sampled before the second cycle of nivolumab. The TCR sequence derives from a human donor with classical Hodgkin lymphoma. CDR3 residues: CASSQDRPSGNTIYF. CDR3 coding DNA: TGTGCCAGCAGCCAAGACAGGCCCTCTGGAAACACCATATATTTT.